What follows are 3 T cell receptor beta chains derived from one specimen sequenced in a study of cytomegalovirus exposure and HLA in healthy donors. Use of 60 Vbeta and 13 Jbeta primers characterized the PCR. Using immunoSEQ multiplex PCR, the repertoire was profiled, and TCRdb retains in-frame clones only, with some absent. The sample carries under 200,000 clones, around three quarters recorded once. Sample: PBMCs. The receptors shown here come from a man aged 40-49 years in good health and CMV-seronegative.

V is TRBV29-1 and J is TRBJ2-5, with a tentative D call TRBD1 (5 bases). CDR1 is SQVTM, CDR2 ANQGSEA, per germline. The germline V and J ends were trimmed by 4 bases and 4 bases, with 13 bases remaining between them. This CDR3 contains 13 residues. The CDR3 DNA is TGCAGCGTTGGTCTGACAGCCGCAGAGACCCAGTACTTC. This sequence encodes CSVGLTAAETQYF.

This chain joins TRBV28 and TRBJ1-3, with 12 bases identical to TRBD1. The V gene end was trimmed by 3 bases and the J gene end by 7 bases; junction bases not matched to a gene: 1. This CDR3 comprises 14 residues. CDR1 and CDR2 (germline): MDHEN, SYDVKM. As DNA, the CDR3 is TGTGCCAGCAGTTTCGGGACAGGGGGCAACACCATATATTTT. As protein: CASSFGTGGNTIYF.

The chain carries TRBV10-3 and TRBJ2-7; 8 bases match TRBD2. Germline V gene sequence: CDR1 ENHRY, CDR2 SYGVKD. This CDR3 is built from 15 residues. The ends lost 5 bases at V and 6 bases at J; junction bases unmatched: 12. CDR3 sequence: CAISWISGRRPEQYF. For the CDR3, the DNA is TGTGCCATCAGTTGGATCAGCGGGAGAAGACCCGAGCAGTACTTC.